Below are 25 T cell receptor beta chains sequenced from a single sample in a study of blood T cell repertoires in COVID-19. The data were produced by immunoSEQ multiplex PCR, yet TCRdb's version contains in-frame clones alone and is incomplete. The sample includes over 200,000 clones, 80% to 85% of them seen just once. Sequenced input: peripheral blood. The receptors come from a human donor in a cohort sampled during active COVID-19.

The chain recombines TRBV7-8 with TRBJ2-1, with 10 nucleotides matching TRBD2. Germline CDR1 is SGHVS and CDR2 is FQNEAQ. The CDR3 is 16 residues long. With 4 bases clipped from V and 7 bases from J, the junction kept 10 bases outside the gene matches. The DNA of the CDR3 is TGTGCCAGCAGCTCCCAATTCACTAGCGGGAAGAATGAGCAGTTCTTC. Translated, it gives CASSSQFTSGKNEQFF.

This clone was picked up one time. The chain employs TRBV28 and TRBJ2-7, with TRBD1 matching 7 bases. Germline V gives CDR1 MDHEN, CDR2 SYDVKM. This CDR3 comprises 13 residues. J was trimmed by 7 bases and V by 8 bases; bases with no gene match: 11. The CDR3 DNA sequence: TGTGCCAGCGATACTCGGACAGGAGCGGAGCAGTACTTC. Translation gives CASDTRTGAEQYF.

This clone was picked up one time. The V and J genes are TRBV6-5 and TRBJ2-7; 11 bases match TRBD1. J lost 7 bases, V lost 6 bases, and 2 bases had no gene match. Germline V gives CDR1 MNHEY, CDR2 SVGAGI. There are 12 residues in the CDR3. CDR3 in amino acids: CASRDRGPEQYF. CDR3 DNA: TGTGCCAGCAGGGACAGGGGGCCAGAGCAGTACTTC.

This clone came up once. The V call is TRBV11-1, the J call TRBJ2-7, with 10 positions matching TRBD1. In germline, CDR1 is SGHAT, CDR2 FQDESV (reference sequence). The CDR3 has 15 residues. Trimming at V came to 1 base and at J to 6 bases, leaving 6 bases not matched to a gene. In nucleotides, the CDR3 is TGTGCCAGCAGCTTAGGGGACAGGGGCCCCGTCGAGCAGTACTTC. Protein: CASSLGDRGPVEQYF.

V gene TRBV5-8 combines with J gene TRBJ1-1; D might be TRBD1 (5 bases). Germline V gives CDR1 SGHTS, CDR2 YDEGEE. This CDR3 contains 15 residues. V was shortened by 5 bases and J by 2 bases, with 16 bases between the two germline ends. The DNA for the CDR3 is TGTGCCAGCAGTAGGTGGAGGGGAGCCAACACTGAAGCTTTCTTT. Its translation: CASSRWRGANTEAFF.

The CDR3 sequence: CASSYRHGYEQYF. As DNA, the CDR3 is TGCGCCAGCAGCTACAGACATGGCTACGAGCAGTACTTC. The genes are TRBV5-1 and TRBJ2-7; D uncertain. With 3 bases removed from V and 3 bases from J, the gap between germline ends came to 10 bases. This CDR3 is built from 13 residues. Germline V gene lookup returns CDR1 SGHRS and CDR2 YFSETQ.

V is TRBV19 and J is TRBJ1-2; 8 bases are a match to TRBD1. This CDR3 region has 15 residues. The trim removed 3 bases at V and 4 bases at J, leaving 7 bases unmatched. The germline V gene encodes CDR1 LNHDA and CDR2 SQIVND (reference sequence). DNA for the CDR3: TGTGCCAGTAGTATTGAACAGGGGGTACGCTATGGCTACACCTTC. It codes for CASSIEQGVRYGYTF.

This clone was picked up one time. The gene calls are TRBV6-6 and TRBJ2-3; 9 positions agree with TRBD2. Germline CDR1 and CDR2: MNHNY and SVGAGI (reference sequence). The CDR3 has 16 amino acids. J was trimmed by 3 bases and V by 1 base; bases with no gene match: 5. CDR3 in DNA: TGTGCCAGCAGTTACTTCGCTAGCGGGACGACAGATACGCAGTATTTT. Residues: CASSYFASGTTDTQYF.

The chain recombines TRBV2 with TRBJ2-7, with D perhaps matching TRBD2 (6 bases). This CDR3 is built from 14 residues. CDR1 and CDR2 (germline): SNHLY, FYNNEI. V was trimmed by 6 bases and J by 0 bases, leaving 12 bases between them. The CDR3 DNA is TGTGCCAGCAGATGGGAGGCCTACTCCTACGAGCAGTACTTC. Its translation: CASRWEAYSYEQYF.

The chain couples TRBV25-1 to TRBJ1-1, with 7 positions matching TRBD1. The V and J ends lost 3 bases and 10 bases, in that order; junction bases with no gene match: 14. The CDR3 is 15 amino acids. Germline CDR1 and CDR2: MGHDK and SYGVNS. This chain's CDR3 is CASSDPAGTALRAFF. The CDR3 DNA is TGTGCCAGCAGTGACCCGGCTGGGACAGCACTCCGAGCTTTCTTT.

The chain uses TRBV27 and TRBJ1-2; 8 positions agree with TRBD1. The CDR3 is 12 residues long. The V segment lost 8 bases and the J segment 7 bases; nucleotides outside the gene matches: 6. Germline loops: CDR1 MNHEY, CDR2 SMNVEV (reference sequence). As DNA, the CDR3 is TGTGCCAGCGCAGGGGGCGGGTTTGGCTACACCTTC. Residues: CASAGGGFGYTF.

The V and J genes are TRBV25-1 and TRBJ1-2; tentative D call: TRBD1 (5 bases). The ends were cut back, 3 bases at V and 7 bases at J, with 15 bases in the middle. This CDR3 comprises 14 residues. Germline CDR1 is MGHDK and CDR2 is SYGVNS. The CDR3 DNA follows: TGTGCCAGCAGTGACCAGGGCGGACCCGTTGGCTACACCTTC. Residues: CASSDQGGPVGYTF.

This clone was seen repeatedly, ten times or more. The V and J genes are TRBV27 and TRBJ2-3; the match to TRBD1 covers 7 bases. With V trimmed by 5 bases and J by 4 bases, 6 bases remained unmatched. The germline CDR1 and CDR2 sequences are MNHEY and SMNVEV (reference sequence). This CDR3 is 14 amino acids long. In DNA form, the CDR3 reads TGTGCCAGCAGTATAACAGGGGCATCAGATACGCAGTATTTT. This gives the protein CASSITGASDTQYF.

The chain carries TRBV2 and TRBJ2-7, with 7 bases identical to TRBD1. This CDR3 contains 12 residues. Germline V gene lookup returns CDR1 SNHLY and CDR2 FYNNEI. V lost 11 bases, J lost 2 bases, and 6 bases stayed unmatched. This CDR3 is CAVLGQTYEQYF. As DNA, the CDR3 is TGTGCCGTCCTGGGACAGACCTACGAGCAGTACTTC. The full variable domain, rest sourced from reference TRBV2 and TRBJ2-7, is EPEVTQTPSHQVTQMGQEVILRCVPISNHLYFYWYRQILGQKVEFLVSFYNNEISEKSEIFDDQFSVERPDGSNFTLKIRSTKLEDSAMYFCAVLGQTYEQYFGPGTRLTVT.

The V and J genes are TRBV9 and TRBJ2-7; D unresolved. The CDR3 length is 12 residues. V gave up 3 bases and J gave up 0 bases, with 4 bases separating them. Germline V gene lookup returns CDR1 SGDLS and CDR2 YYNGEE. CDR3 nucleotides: TGTGCCAGCAGCGGTTACTCCTACGAGCAGTACTTC. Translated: CASSGYSYEQYF.

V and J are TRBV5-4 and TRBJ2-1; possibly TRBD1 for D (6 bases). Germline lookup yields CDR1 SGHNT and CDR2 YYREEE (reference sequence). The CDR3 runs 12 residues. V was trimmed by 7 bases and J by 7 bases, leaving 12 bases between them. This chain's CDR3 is CASSLTGNEQFF. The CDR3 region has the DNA TGTGCCAGCTCATTAACAGGGAATGAGCAGTTCTTC.

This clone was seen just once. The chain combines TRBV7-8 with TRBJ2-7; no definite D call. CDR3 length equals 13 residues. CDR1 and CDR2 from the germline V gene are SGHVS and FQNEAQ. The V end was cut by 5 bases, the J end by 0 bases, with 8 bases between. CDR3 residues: CASSRPSSYEQYF. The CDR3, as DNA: TGTGCCAGCAGCCGTCCGAGCTCCTACGAGCAGTACTTC.

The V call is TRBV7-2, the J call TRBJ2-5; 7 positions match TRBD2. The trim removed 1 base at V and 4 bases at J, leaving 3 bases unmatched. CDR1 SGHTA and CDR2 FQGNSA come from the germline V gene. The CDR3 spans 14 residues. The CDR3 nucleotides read TGTGCCAGCAGCTTAGGGTGGGAGGGAGAGACCCAGTACTTC. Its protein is CASSLGWEGETQYF.

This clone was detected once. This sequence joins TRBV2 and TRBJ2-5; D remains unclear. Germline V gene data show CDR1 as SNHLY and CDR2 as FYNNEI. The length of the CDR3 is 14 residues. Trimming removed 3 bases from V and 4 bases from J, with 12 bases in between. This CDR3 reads CASSEWRQTETQYF. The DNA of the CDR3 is TGTGCCAGCAGTGAGTGGCGGCAGACAGAGACCCAGTACTTC.

The CDR3 DNA sequence: TGTGCCAGCTCACCAGAAAGCGTCTCCTACGAGCAGTACTTC. It yields the protein CASSPESVSYEQYF. The chain carries TRBV18 and TRBJ2-7, with unresolved D. V lost 2 bases, J lost 0 bases, and 8 bases lay in between. The length of the CDR3 is 14 residues. Germline loops: CDR1 KGHSH, CDR2 LQKENI.

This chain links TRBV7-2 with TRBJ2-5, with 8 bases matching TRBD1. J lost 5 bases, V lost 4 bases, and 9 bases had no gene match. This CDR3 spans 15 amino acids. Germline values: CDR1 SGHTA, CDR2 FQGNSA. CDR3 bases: TGTGCCAGCAGCTCCTGGGGACAGGCCGGGGAGACCCAGTACTTC. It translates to CASSSWGQAGETQYF.

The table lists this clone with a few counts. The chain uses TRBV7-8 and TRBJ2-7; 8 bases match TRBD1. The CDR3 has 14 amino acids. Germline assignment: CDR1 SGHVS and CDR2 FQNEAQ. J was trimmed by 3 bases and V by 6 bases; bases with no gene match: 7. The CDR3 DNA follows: TGTGCCAGCAGTCGGGCAGGGGGCAGCTACGAGCAGTACTTC. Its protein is CASSRAGGSYEQYF.

This CDR3 reads CSSSYEQYF. The CDR3 bases are TGCAGCTCCAGCTACGAGCAGTACTTC. The gene calls are TRBV29-1 and TRBJ2-7; D uncertain. The CDR3 has 9 amino acids. Trimming removed 8 bases at V and 3 bases at J, with 5 bases between. Germline V gene sequence: CDR1 SQVTM, CDR2 ANQGSEA.

CDR3 in amino acids: CASSPRERGYEQYF. The CDR3 DNA sequence: TGTGCCAGCAGCCCACGGGAGCGGGGCTACGAGCAGTACTTC. The chain employs TRBV11-3 and TRBJ2-7; TRBD2 matches 7 bases. V lost 5 bases, J lost 3 bases, and 7 bases stayed unmatched. Germline V lookup: CDR1 SGHNT, CDR2 YENEEA. This CDR3 is 14 amino acids long.

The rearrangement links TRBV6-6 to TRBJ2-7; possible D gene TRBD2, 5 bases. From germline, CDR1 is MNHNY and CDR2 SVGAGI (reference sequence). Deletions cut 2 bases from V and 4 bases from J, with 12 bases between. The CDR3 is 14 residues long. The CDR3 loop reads CASSYGRESYEQYF. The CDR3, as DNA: TGTGCCAGCAGTTACGGAAGGGAGAGTTACGAGCAGTACTTC.